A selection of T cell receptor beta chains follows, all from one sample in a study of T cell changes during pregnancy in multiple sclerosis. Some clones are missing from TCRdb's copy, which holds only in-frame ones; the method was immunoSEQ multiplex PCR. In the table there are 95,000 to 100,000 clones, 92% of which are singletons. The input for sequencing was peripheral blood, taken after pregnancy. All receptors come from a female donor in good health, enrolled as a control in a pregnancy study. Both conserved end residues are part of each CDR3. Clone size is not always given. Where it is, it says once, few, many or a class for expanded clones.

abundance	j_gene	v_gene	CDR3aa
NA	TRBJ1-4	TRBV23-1	CASSQNRHRINEKLFF
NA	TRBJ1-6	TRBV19	CASSIPDSPLHF
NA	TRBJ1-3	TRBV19	CASTLYDSPSGNTIYF
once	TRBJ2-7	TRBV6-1	CASSTGTNEWEQYF
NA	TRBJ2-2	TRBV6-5	CASTNRAWGAGELFF
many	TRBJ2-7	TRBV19	CASSITGTGGNEQYF
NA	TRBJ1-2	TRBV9	CASSPGTVDYGYTF
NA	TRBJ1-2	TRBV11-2	CASSPALSLYGYTF
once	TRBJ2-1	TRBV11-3	CASSLYKGANEQFF
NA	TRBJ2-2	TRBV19	CASSGRAGELFF
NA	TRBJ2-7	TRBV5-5	CASSWGTSGDYEQYF
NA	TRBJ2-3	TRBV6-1	CASRLIAGTDTQYF
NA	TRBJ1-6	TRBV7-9	CASDRAGNNSPLHF